The clone carrying this T cell receptor beta chain is called medium-sized based on its frequency. Reanalyzing the 10x single-cell sequencing reads, TCRdb keeps one entry per CDR3 protein, without DNA. The sample table includes around 1,200 distinct CDR3 sequences. This sample was taken from a study of CD8 T cells in cerebrospinal fluid in Alzheimer's disease. The specimen sequenced was cerebrospinal fluid. This TCR was recovered from a human donor with Parkinson's disease.

The CDR3 loop is CASSFGLAGVDTQYF. The chain is built from TRBV7-2 and TRBJ2-3; TCRdb indicates TRBD2, and absent DNA this call remains unverified. CDR3 size: 15 residues. CDR1 and CDR2 (germline): SGHTA, FQGNSA.